These T cell receptor beta chains were read from a single sample in a study of blood T cell repertoires in COVID-19. Assay used: immunoSEQ multiplex PCR; TCRdb lists only in-frame clones, some missing. The sample has some 160,000 clones, around 86% seen once. Input material: peripheral blood. The receptor source for this set is a man aged 70-80 years who had recovered from COVID-19. Both conserved end residues are part of each CDR3. A D gene is named only where the DNA matches it firmly. Only part of the rows carry a size: once, few, many, or a class if the clone is expanded.

TRBJ1-3 | 15 | NA | TRBV11-2 | NA | TGTGCCAGCAGCTTAGTTGCGGGGCTCGGAAACACCATATATTTT | CASSLVAGLGNTIYF
TRBJ1-5 | 15 | NA | TRBV28 | NA | TGTGCCAGCAGCTCGACAGGTCTTAGCAATCAGCCCCAGCATTTT | CASSSTGLSNQPQHF
TRBJ1-5 | 14 | NA | TRBV3-1/TRBV3-2 | TRBD1 | TGTGCCAGCAGCGACAGGGGAAGGGGTCAGCCCCAGCATTTT | CASSDRGRGQPQHF
TRBJ2-2 | 14 | few | TRBV12-5 | NA | TGTGCTAGTGGTTTAACAGGTGGCACCGGGGAGCTGTTTTTT | CASGLTGGTGELFF
TRBJ1-3 | 15 | once | TRBV7-8 | NA | TGTGCCAGCAGCTCACAGGGCACCTCTGGAAACACCATATATTTT | CASSSQGTSGNTIYF
TRBJ2-7 | 14 | NA | TRBV11-2 | TRBD1 | TGTGCCAGCAGCGAAATACAGGGGGTATCCGAGCAGTACTTC | CASSEIQGVSEQYF
TRBJ2-3 | 13 | NA | TRBV5-1 | NA | TGCGCCAGCAGCTTCCCCGGTGAAGATACGCAGTATTTT | CASSFPGEDTQYF
TRBJ1-2 | 13 | NA | TRBV5-4 | NA | TGTGCCAGCAGCTTGGACTCAAACTATGGCTACACCTTC | CASSLDSNYGYTF
TRBJ2-3 | 14 | NA | TRBV2 | NA | TGTGCCAGCAGTGAAGCCCCCAGCGGTAATACGCAGTATTTT | CASSEAPSGNTQYF
TRBJ2-3 | 16 | NA | TRBV3-1/TRBV3-2 | NA | TGTGCCAGCAGCCAACATAGCGGTTTAGCTGCAGGGTCGCAGTATTTT | CASSQHSGLAAGSQYF
TRBJ2-5 | 15 | NA | TRBV6-5 | TRBD2 | TGTGCCAGCAGTCGCGGACTAGCGTCTCAAGAGACCCAGTACTTC | CASSRGLASQETQYF
TRBJ1-2 | 13 | NA | TRBV6-5 | NA | TGTGCCAGCAGTTACTCGCGGGGACATGGCTACACCTTC | CASSYSRGHGYTF
TRBJ2-3 | 13 | few | TRBV4-1 | NA | TGCGCCAGCAGCGTCCCGACTAGAGGTACGCAGTATTTT | CASSVPTRGTQYF
TRBJ1-5 | 21 | NA | TRBV6-1 | NA | TGTGCCAGCAGTGAAATCATTCCGAGGGCTGATTCAAATTTTCGGCTTCAGCCCCAGCATTTT | CASSEIIPRADSNFRLQPQHF
TRBJ1-6 | 13 | NA | TRBV28 | NA | TGTGCCTCGGACAGACAATATAATTCACCCCTCCACTTT | CASDRQYNSPLHF
TRBJ1-2 | 14 | NA | TRBV18 | TRBD1 | TGTGCCAGCTCCTCAGGACAGGCCTCCTATGGCTACACCTTC | CASSSGQASYGYTF
TRBJ1-4 | 14 | NA | TRBV2 | TRBD1 | TGTGCCAGCAGCCAGAGGGACAGTAATGAAAAACTGTTTTTT | CASSQRDSNEKLFF
TRBJ1-2 | 15 | NA | TRBV5-4 | NA | TGTGCCAGCAGCATTGACAGTCGATCTAGGGATGGCTACACCTTC | CASSIDSRSRDGYTF
TRBJ2-1 | 13 | NA | TRBV29-1 | NA | TGCAGCGCTGACCCGGTCCCGTCGGATGAGCAGTTCTTC | CSADPVPSDEQFF
TRBJ1-5 | 13 | NA | TRBV27 | NA | TGTGCCAGCAGTTCAAGGGGTGGCCAGCCCCAGCATTTT | CASSSRGGQPQHF
TRBJ1-1 | 12 | NA | TRBV5-8 | NA | TGTGCCAGCAGCTTTGGGGACTTACCGGCTTTCTTT | CASSFGDLPAFF
TRBJ2-3 | 17 | once | TRBV18 | TRBD2 | TGTGCCAGCTCACCACGGGGACTAGCGGGCGGCACAGATACGCAGTATTTT | CASSPRGLAGGTDTQYF
TRBJ2-7 | 15 | NA | TRBV4-1 | TRBD2 | TGCGCCAGCAGCCAAGATTTCAGCGGGAGTGGAAAGCAGTACTTC | CASSQDFSGSGKQYF
TRBJ1-1 | 15 | few | TRBV9 | NA | TGTGCCAGCAGCGTAGTTTCAGGGGATTACACTGAAGCTTTCTTT | CASSVVSGDYTEAFF
TRBJ2-2 | 12 | few | TRBV6-2/TRBV6-3 | NA | TGTGCCAGCAGTTACGGGCCCGGGGAGCTGTTTTTT | CASSYGPGELFF
TRBJ2-2 | 13 | NA | TRBV7-9 | NA | TGTGCCAGCAGCCCGCTCGGGTTCGGGGAGCTGTTTTTT | CASSPLGFGELFF
TRBJ1-2 | 17 | NA | TRBV27 | TRBD1 | TGTGCCAGCAGTTTAGGGGGCCCGGACAGGGGATACGGAGGCTACACCTTC | CASSLGGPDRGYGGYTF
TRBJ2-2 | 17 | NA | TRBV10-2 | TRBD2 | TGCGCCAGCAGTGAAACTAGCGGGAGGGGAAACACCGGGGAGCTGTTTTTT | CASSETSGRGNTGELFF
TRBJ2-1 | 14 | NA | TRBV4-2 | TRBD1 | TGTGCCAGCAGCCAAGACAGGGGGTACAATGAGCAGTTCTTC | CASSQDRGYNEQFF
TRBJ2-5 | 14 | NA | TRBV28 | TRBD1 | TGTGCCAGCAGTTCGGGACAGTCCCAAGAGACCCAGTACTTC | CASSSGQSQETQYF
TRBJ2-1 | 17 | NA | TRBV27 | TRBD1 | TGTGCCAGCAGCGCTAAGACAGGGTCCGGAACCTACAATGAGCAGTTCTTC | CASSAKTGSGTYNEQFF
TRBJ2-5 | 13 | NA | TRBV7-9 | TRBD2 | TGTGCCAGCAGCTCCCGGGAGGGTGTGGCCCAGTACTTC | CASSSREGVAQYF
TRBJ2-5 | 12 | few | TRBV2 | NA | TGTGCCAGCAGACAGGGACCAGGGACCCAGTACTTC | CASRQGPGTQYF
TRBJ2-3 | 13 | few | TRBV6-5 | TRBD2 | TGTGCCAGCAGCCTTCCCTCTAGCGGGAGCTGGTATTTT | CASSLPSSGSWYF
TRBJ2-1 | 16 | NA | TRBV6-2/TRBV6-3 | NA | TGTGCCAGCAGTTATTTCTTTGACAGGCCATACAATGAGCAGTTCTTC | CASSYFFDRPYNEQFF
TRBJ2-4 | 13 | NA | TRBV30 | TRBD2 | TGTGCCTGGAGTGTGGAGGGAGGGAACATTCAGTACTTC | CAWSVEGGNIQYF
TRBJ2-3 | 17 | NA | TRBV4-1 | TRBD2 | TGCGCCAGCAGCCGTGGGGGACTAGCGGGTACCACAGATACGCAGTATTTT | CASSRGGLAGTTDTQYF
TRBJ2-7 | 14 | few | TRBV5-4 | TRBD1 | TGTGCCAGCAGCTATGGGGGACAGGGGTACGAGCAGTACTTC | CASSYGGQGYEQYF
TRBJ1-1 | 14 | few | TRBV5-6 | NA | TGTGCCAGCAGCTTCCCAGGGCGAAACACTGAAGCTTTCTTT | CASSFPGRNTEAFF
TRBJ1-1 | 14 | NA | TRBV29-1 | TRBD1 | TGCAGCGGTACAACGGGGACAGTGAACACTGAAGCTTTCTTT | CSGTTGTVNTEAFF
TRBJ2-7 | 14 | NA | TRBV6-5 | NA | TGTGCCACCCCCCCGGGACTCTCAATTTACGAGCAGTACTTC | CATPPGLSIYEQYF
TRBJ2-1 | 15 | few | TRBV7-9 | TRBD1 | TGTGCCAGCAGCCCCGGGACAGGGGACTACAATGAGCAGTTCTTC | CASSPGTGDYNEQFF
TRBJ2-7 | 13 | NA | TRBV7-3 | NA | TGTGCCAGCAGCCCCCAGGGGCGTCATGAGCAGTACTTC | CASSPQGRHEQYF
TRBJ1-4 | 11 | NA | TRBV29-1 | NA | TGCAGCGCCGCAACTAATGAAAAACTGTTTTTT | CSAATNEKLFF
TRBJ1-1 | 16 | NA | TRBV5-4 | NA | TGTGCCAGCAGCGAAAACCCGGGACAAAGGAACACTGAAGCTTTCTTT | CASSENPGQRNTEAFF
TRBJ1-6 | 17 | few | TRBV5-6 | NA | TGTGCCAGCAGCACCCGGGAGACAATCTCCTATAATTCACCCCTCCACTTT | CASSTRETISYNSPLHF